This T cell receptor beta chain appears in the sequencing data of a study of siplizumab effects on memory and regulatory T cells. This CDR3 is built from 13 residues. The V gene end was trimmed by 2 bases and the J gene end by 6 bases; junction bases not matched to a gene: 4. Germline CDR1 is SGHRS and CDR2 is YFSETQ. The data were produced by immunoSEQ multiplex PCR, yet TCRdb's version contains in-frame clones alone and is incomplete. Of some 100,000 clones in the sample, 91% were seen once. Notes on the study in general: Greater diversity than memory cells seemed evident in naive T cells, which also appeared to be major alloresponse contributors.

Points on this clone: Its antigen is not identified.

Sequenced material: CD4+ T cells sorted from blood. This clonotype was obtained from a human donor in good health. Some clones in this sample may be carry-over from other donors' samples. The chain combines TRBV5-1 with TRBJ2-7; 8 nucleotides line up with TRBD1. CDR3 region: CASSFGQGSEQYF. The CDR3, as DNA: TGCGCCAGCAGCTTTGGACAGGGTAGCGAGCAGTACTTC.